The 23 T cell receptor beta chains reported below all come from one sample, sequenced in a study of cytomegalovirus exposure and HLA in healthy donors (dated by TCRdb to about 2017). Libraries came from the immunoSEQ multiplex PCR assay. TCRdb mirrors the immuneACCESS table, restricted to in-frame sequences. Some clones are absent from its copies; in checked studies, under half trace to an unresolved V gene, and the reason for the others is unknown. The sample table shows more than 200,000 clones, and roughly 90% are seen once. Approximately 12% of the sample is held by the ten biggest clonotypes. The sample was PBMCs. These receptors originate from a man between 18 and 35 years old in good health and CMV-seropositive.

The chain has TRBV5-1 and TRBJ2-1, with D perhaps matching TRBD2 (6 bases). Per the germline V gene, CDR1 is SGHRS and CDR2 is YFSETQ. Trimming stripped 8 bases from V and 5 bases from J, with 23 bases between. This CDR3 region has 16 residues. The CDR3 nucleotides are TGCGCCAGTAACCGGGAGCGGTTAAATTATAACAATGAGCAGTTCTTC. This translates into CASNRERLNYNNEQFF.

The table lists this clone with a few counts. For the CDR3, the DNA is TGCAGCGTTGAGGCCGGGGGGGTAACGGAGCAGTTCTTC. Translating gives CSVEAGGVTEQFF. V gene TRBV29-1 combines with J gene TRBJ2-1; 8 bases fit TRBD2. The CDR3 covers 13 residues. The trim removed 3 bases at V and 10 bases at J, leaving 8 bases unmatched. Germline CDR1 SQVTM, CDR2 ANQGSEA.

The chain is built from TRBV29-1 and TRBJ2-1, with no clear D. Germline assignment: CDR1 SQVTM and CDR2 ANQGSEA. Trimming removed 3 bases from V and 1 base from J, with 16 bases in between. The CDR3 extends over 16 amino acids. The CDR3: CSVDGRRGRSYNEQFF. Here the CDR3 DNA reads TGCAGCGTTGATGGTCGACGCGGCCGGTCCTACAATGAGCAGTTCTTC.

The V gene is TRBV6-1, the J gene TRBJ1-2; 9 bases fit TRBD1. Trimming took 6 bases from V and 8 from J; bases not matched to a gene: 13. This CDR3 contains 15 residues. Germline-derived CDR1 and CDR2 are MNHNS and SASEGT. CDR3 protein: CASRGPGQGSGGYTF. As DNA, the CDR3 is TGTGCCAGCAGGGGCCCGGGACAGGGCTCAGGAGGCTACACCTTC.

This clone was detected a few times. The CDR3 coding sequence is TGTGCCAGCAGCTTAGGGGTGGGGCCAAGCTACGAGCAGTACTTC. This translates into CASSLGVGPSYEQYF. The chain is built from TRBV7-7 and TRBJ2-7; tentatively, D is TRBD1 (5 bases). CDR3 size: 15 residues. Germline V lookup: CDR1 SSHAT, CDR2 FNYEAQ (reference sequence). V gave up 1 base and J gave up 3 bases, with 13 bases separating them.

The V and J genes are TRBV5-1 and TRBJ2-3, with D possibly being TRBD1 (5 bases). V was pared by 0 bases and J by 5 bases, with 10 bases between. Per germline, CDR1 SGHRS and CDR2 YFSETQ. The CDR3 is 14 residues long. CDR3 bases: TGCGCCAGCAGCTTGGAGGGGCCAAAAGATACGCAGTATTTT. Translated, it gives CASSLEGPKDTQYF.

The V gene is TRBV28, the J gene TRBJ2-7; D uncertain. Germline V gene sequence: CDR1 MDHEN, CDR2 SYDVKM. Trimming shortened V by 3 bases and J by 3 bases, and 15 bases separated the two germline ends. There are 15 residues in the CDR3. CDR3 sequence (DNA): TGTGCCAGCAGTTTCGGAGCCGCCCCCGGCTACGAGCAGTACTTC. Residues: CASSFGAAPGYEQYF. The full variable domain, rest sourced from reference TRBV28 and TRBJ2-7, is DVKVTQSSRYLVKRTGEKVFLECVQDMDHENMFWYRQDPGLGLRLIYFSYDVKMKEKGDIPEGYSVSREKKERFSLILESASTNQTSMYLCASSFGAAPGYEQYFGPGTRLTVT.

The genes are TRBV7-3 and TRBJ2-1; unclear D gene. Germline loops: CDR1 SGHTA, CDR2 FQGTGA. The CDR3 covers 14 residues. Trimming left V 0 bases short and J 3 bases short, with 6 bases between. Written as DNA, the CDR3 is TGTGCCAGCAGCTTAACGGCCAGCTACAATGAGCAGTTCTTC. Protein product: CASSLTASYNEQFF. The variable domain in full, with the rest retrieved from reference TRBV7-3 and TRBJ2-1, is GAGVSQTPSNKVTEKGKYVELRCDPISGHTALYWYRQSLGQGPEFLIYFQGTGAADDSGLPNDRFFAVRPEGSVSTLKIQRTERGDSAVYLCASSLTASYNEQFFGPGTRLTVL.

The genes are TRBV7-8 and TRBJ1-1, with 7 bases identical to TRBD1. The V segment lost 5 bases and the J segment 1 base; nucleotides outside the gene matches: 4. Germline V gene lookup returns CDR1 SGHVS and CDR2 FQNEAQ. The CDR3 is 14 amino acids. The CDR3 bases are TGTGCCAGCAGCAACCGGGACAGGAACACTGAAGCTTTCTTT. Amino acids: CASSNRDRNTEAFF.

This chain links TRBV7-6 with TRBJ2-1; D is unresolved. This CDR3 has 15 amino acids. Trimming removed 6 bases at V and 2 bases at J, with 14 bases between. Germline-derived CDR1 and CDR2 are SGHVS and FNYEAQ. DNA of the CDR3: TGTGCCAGCAGAGAGTACCACGACCCCTACAATGAGCAGTTCTTC. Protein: CASREYHDPYNEQFF.

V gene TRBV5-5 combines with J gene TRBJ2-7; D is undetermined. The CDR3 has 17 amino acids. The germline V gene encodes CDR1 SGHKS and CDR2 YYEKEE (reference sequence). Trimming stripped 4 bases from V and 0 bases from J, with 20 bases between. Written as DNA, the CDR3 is TGTGCCAGCAGCCTTGGAACAGCTCAAACGGGCTCCTACGAGCAGTACTTC. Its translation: CASSLGTAQTGSYEQYF.

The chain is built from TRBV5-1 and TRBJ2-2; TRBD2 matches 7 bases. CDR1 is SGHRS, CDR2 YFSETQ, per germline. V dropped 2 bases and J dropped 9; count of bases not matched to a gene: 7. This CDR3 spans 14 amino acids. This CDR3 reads CASSFEGGRWELFF. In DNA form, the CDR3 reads TGCGCCAGCAGCTTTGAGGGCGGGAGATGGGAGCTGTTTTTT.

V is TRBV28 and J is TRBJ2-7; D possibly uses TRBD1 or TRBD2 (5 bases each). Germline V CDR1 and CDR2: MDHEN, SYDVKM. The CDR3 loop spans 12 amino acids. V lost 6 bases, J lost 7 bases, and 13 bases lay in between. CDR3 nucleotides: TGTGCCAGCAGCTCCTCGGGGCTTGAGCAGTACTTC. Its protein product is CASSSSGLEQYF.

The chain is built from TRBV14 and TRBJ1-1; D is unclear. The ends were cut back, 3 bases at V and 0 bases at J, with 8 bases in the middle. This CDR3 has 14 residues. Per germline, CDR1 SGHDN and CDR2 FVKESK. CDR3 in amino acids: CASSQTWVNTEAFF. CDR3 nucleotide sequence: TGTGCCAGCAGCCAGACTTGGGTGAACACTGAAGCTTTCTTT.

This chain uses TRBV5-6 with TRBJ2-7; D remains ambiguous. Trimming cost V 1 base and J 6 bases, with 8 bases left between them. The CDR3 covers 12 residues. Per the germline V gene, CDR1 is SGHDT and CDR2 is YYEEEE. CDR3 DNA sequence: TGTGCCAGCAGCTTGAGGATTCGCGAGCAGTACTTC. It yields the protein CASSLRIREQYF.

CDR3 amino acids: CASSEARSGETQYF. For the CDR3, the DNA is TGTGCCAGCAGCGAGGCCCGGTCGGGAGAGACCCAGTACTTC. V usage is TRBV2 and J usage is TRBJ2-5; D remains unclear. CDR3 length: 14 residues. V was trimmed by 6 bases and J by 4 bases, leaving 15 bases between them. Germline assignment: CDR1 SNHLY and CDR2 FYNNEI.

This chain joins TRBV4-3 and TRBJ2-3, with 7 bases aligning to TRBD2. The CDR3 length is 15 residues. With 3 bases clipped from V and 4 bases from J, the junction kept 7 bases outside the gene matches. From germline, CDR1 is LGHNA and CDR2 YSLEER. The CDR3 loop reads CASSHGGSGSDTQYF. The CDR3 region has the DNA TGCGCCAGCAGCCACGGCGGGAGTGGCTCAGATACGCAGTATTTT.

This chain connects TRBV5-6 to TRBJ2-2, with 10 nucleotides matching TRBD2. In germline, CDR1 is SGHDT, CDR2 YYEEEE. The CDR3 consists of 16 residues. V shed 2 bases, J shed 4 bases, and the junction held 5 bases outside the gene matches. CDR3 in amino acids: CASSLGLAGATGELFF. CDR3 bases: TGTGCCAGCAGCTTAGGCCTAGCGGGAGCCACCGGGGAGCTGTTTTTT.

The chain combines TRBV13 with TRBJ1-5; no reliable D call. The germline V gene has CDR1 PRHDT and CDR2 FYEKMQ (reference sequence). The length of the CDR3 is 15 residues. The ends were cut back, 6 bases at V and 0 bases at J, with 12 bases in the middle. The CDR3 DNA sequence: TGTGCCAGCAGTAGAAGTACAAATAGCAATCAGCCCCAGCATTTT. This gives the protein CASSRSTNSNQPQHF.

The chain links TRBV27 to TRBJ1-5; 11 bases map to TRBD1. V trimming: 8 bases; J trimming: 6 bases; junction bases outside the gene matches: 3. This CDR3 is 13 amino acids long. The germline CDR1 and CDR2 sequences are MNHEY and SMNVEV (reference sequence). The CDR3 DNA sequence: TGTGCCAGCGCTGGGACAGGGGGTCAGCCCCAGCATTTT. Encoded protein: CASAGTGGQPQHF.

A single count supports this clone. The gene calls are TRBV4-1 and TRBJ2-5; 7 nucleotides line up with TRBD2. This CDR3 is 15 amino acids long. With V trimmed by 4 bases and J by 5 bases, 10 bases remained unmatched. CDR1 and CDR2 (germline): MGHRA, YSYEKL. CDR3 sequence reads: CASSPKGGSRETQYF. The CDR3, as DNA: TGCGCCAGCAGCCCCAAGGGCGGGAGCAGGGAGACCCAGTACTTC.

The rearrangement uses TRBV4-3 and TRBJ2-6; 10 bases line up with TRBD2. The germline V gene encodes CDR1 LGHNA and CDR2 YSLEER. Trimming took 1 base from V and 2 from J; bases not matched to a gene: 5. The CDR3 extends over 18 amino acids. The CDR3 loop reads CASSQGVAGGPGANVLTF. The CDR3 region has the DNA TGCGCCAGCAGCCAAGGGGTAGCGGGAGGACCTGGGGCCAACGTCCTGACTTTC.

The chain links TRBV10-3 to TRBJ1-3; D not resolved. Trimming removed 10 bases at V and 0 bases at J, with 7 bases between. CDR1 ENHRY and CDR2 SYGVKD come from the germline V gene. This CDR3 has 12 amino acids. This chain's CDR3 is CATADSGNTIYF. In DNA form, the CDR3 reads TGTGCCACGGCCGACTCTGGAAACACCATATATTTT.